The T cell receptor beta chain under discussion was sequenced for a study of control samples from healthy donors and cancer patients. V gave up 3 bases and J gave up 10 bases; unmatched junction bases: 15. This CDR3 comprises 16 residues. CDR1 SGDLS and CDR2 YYNGEE come from the germline V gene. Assay: immunoSEQ multiplex PCR; the TCRdb copy retains only in-frame clones and omits some. The table records over 150,000 clones, around nine tenths of them present only once. Sequences were obtained from blood. The TCR sequence derives from a man aged 25 to 45 in good health. The chain couples TRBV9 to TRBJ1-4; TRBD1 matches at 7 bases. The CDR3: CASSAETGNAERKLFF. CDR3 sequence (DNA): TGTGCCAGCAGCGCCGAGACAGGGAATGCCGAGAGAAAACTGTTTTTT.